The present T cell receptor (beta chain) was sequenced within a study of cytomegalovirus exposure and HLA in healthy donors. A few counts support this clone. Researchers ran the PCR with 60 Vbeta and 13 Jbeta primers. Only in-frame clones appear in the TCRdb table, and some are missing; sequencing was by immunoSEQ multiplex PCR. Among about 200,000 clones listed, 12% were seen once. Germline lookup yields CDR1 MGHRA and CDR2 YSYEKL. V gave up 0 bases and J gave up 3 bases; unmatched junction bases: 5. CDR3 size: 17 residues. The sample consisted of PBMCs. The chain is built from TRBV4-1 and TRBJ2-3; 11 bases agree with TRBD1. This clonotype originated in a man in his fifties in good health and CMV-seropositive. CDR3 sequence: CASSQEGTGGRTDTQYF. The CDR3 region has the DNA TGCGCCAGCAGCCAAGAGGGGACAGGGGGGAGAACAGATACGCAGTATTTT.